The sequence of this T cell receptor (beta chain) was determined in a study of cytomegalovirus exposure and HLA in healthy donors. V lost 4 bases to trimming and J lost 5 bases, with 12 bases between them. The CDR3 contains 14 residues. CDR1 and CDR2 from the germline V gene are SGHVS and FNYEAQ. The PCR employed 60 Vbeta primers together with 13 Jbeta primers. Data came from immunoSEQ multiplex PCR; TCRdb stores just in-frame clones and leaves some out. Seen here are around 90,000 clones, roughly 85% observed once, and the top ten hold less than 8%. The V and J genes are TRBV7-6 and TRBJ2-1; maybe TRBD2 (6 bases). The sample comprised PBMCs. The receptor comes from a middle-aged man in good health and CMV-seropositive. Written as DNA, the CDR3 is TGTGCCAGCAGCTGGCGGGAAACCCACAATGAGCAGTTCTTC. It is translated as CASSWRETHNEQFF.